This TCR beta chain was sequenced during a study of T cell responses to AZD1222 COVID-19 vaccine (dated by TCRdb to the early 2020s). The study in broad terms: TCR sequencing covered more than 230 trial participants: some 210 given two doses of AZD1222 and approximately 26 given two doses of MenACWY control vaccine. Enrollment into the trials was organized by age into subgroups of 18-55, 56-69 and 70-plus years, and those subgroups contained roughly 150, 30 and 60 TCR-sequenced participants, respectively.

The CDR3 regions of human TCRbeta chains were analyzed by immunosequencing. The original methods were these. Repertoire TCRs were checked for matches against a reference library of SARS-CoV-2-specific TCRs that had been generated using the MIRA antigen-specificity platform. Breadth was defined as the fraction of unique TCRs that were SARS-CoV-2-associated, and depth was defined as the fraction of total T cells that were SARS-CoV-2-associated. Each spike-specific TCR was assigned to its reactive spike region and to a CD4 or CD8 class using the MIRA data. Log10-transformed breadth and depth values were compared by one-way ANOVA with Sidak's multiple comparisons tests. This is the immuneACCESS table as TCRdb keeps it, with only in-frame sequences that have V and J called. A part of the clones is gone; compared with another copy, unresolved V genes explain less than half, and the rest is unexplained. That table gives V, J and clone size, and the DNA gave D and trimming. The sample data list 190,000 or so clones, and more than 85% of these were observed just once. Jointly, the top ten make up around 3% of the sample.

About this clone itself: The antigen this receptor binds is unknown. Per-nucleotide qualities are absent, and no much larger clonotype sits a single base away.

From its cysteine to its phenylalanine, the CDR3 spans 15 amino acids. Of all the DNA, just the CDR3 is kept, 45 bases in frame from base 1. The germline V gene yields MNHEY for CDR1 and SVGAGI for CDR2. Trimming removed 7 bases from V and 0 bases from J, leaving 15 bases between the germline ends. The sample's time point label is to be understood as: about 28 days (+/-7) after the second vaccine dose. AZD1222 recipients given second doses at about 4 weeks or at about 12 weeks were pooled, since spike-specific TCR depth and breadth were not found to differ between the two schedules. Vaccinee samples were obtained from the UK trials COV001 and COV002, which included a single-blind randomized controlled phase 2/3 trial of AZD1222 (ChAdOx1 nCoV-19) in healthy adults. For TCRbeta chain sequencing, PBMC samples were collected from trial participants at day 0 and at day 28 after the second dose. The paper's findings and limits, for the study overall: The 56-69-year group was small, and its depth increase did not reach significance, likely because of low power. Reportedly, almost half of the unique spike-specific TCRs recognized epitopes lying outside the regions that are mutated in the B.1.351 and B.1.1.7 variants. Conclusions about previously exposed vaccinees are limited because only five or six AZD1222 recipients were SARS-CoV-2 seropositive at baseline. Because no day 14 peak-response samples were available, the repertoires could be characterized only after the peak T cell response. Participants were mostly white British, with more females than males. The authors suggested clonal diversity may have been underestimated. The vaccine-associated CD4 TCRs covered the entire spike protein, and the dominant responses fell in regions 160-218 and 743-854. After two AZD1222 doses, both the breadth and the depth of spike-specific TCRs were significantly higher than at day 0 and than in MenACWY recipients.

The chain uses TRBV6-5 and TRBJ1-1, with no confident D gene call. The sequenced sample was peripheral blood, obtained 28 days after the second AZD1222 dose. This receptor was taken from an adult who received the AZD1222 COVID-19 vaccine. DNA sequence: TGTGCCAGCACGACGGGTTCTTTCATGAACACTGAAGCTTTCTTT. Its translation is CASTTGSFMNTEAFF.